In its sample, the clone carrying this TCR beta chain was seen once. Original methodology: Researchers report that nucleated cell counts were estimated from reference gene primer amplification. Sequencing was performed with immunoSEQ multiplex PCR; in TCRdb, only in-frame clones are kept and a portion is missing. V and J calls and clone size come straight from that table; D and trimming were deduced from the DNA. The table lists roughly 320,000 clones, roughly 89% of them singletons. The entry originates in a study of blood T cell repertoires in COVID-19. On the study more broadly: Samples taken during acute and convalescent COVID-19 were collected in the United States, Italy and Spain. T cells, B-cell-depleted T cells, or PBMCs provided the cDNA or gDNA that served as material.

V shed 6 bases and J shed 1 base, with 10 bases lying between them. CDR1 is MNHEY and CDR2 is SMNVEV in the germline V gene (reference sequence). The CDR3 length is 14 residues. Seattle patients were enrolled during active infection and followed longitudinally. The sequenced material came from peripheral blood. The receptor was isolated from a young woman with COVID-19, enrolled during active disease. The J gene is TRBJ2-1, the V gene TRBV27; D might be TRBD2 (6 bases). The CDR3 region is CASSSGLSYNEQFF. The CDR3 DNA sequence: TGTGCCAGCAGCTCGGGACTGTCCTACAATGAGCAGTTCTTC.